This T cell receptor beta chain derives from a study of CD8+ T cells in alopecia areata. Once RNA had been extracted, it was reverse transcribed into cDNA to act as the sequencing template. TCRdb's copy holds only in-frame clones and misses some; the assay was immunoSEQ multiplex PCR. This sample has about 180,000 clones; around 51% occur once, and the top ten carry roughly a tenth. The sample's treatment: oral pan-JAK inhibitor, 5-10 mg twice daily. The CDR3 runs to 11 residues. Germline V lookup: CDR1 SGDLS, CDR2 YYNGEE. V lost 3 bases and J 8 bases, leaving 8 bases between the germline ends. This specimen consisted of CD8+ T cells sorted from blood, obtained at week 52, from a patient treated with tofacitinib. The chain carries TRBV9 and TRBJ1-2, with D hard to call. The receptor's source is a human donor with alopecia areata. The CDR3: CASSEAGGYTF. The CDR3 bases are TGTGCCAGCAGCGAGGCGGGGGGCTACACCTTC.